This TCR beta chain was observed in a study of cytomegalovirus exposure and HLA in healthy donors. There are 19 residues in the CDR3. Germline CDR1 SEHNR, CDR2 FQNEAQ (reference sequence). A multiplex PCR was run with 60 Vbeta primers and 13 Jbeta primers. Measured with immunoSEQ multiplex PCR; TCRdb has only the in-frame clones, and not every one. This table has more than 150,000 clones, less than 85% appearing once. A note on this clone: At one boundary the junction diverges from the germline segment, which might be a read error.

The TCR comes from a girl aged 5 to 17 in good health and CMV-seropositive. The V gene is TRBV7-9, the J gene TRBJ2-5, with D perhaps TRBD2 (6 bases). Specimen: PBMCs. The CDR3: CSSSLLLPEGGNWAETQYF. The CDR3, as DNA: TGTTCCAGCAGCTTACTCTTGCCGGAGGGCGGGAACTGGGCAGAGACCCAGTACTTC.